The source of this T cell receptor (beta chain) is a study of T cell responses to AZD1222 COVID-19 vaccine. Study in general: The study pooled second doses at about 4 or about 12 weeks.

Measured with immunoSEQ multiplex PCR; TCRdb has only the in-frame clones, and not every one. The sample has about 100,000 clones, 87% seen once; the top ten hold approximately 15%. The source is an adult in good health. The sample here was peripheral blood, taken on day 0 of AZD1222 vaccination.

This CDR3 reads CAIKSSDSSYEQYF. As DNA, the CDR3 is TGTGCCATCAAATCCTCGGATTCTAGCTACGAGCAGTACTTC. The rearrangement links TRBV10-3 to TRBJ2-7; D gene unclear. CDR3 length: 14 amino acids. Germline CDR1 and CDR2: ENHRY and SYGVKD. V shed 7 bases and J shed 3 bases, with 16 bases lying between them.